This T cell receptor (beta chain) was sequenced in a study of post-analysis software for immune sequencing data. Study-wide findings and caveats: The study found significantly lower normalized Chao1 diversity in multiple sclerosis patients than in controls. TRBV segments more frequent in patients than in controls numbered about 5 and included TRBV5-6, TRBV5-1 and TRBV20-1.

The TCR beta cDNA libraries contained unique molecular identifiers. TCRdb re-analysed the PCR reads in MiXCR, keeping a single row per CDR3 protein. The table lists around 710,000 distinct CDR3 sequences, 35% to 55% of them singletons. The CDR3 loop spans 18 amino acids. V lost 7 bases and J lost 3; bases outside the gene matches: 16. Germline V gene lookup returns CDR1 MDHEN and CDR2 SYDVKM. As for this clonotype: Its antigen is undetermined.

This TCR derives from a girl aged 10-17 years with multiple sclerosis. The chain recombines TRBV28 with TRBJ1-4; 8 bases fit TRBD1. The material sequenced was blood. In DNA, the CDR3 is TGTGCCAGCACTCCCCCGGGACAGGAGGTGCCGGCTAATGAAAAACTGTTTTTT. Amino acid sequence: CASTPPGQEVPANEKLFF.